This T cell receptor beta chain was observed in a study of T-cell reconstitution after alpha-beta-depleted transplantation in children. For TCRbeta, the library was prepared with unique molecular identifiers. TCRdb ran MiXCR on the PCR reads and lists one entry per CDR3 protein. This table holds 55,000 to 65,000 distinct CDR3 sequences, 44% found once. General study results and limits: Where alpha-beta T cells came from about two months after transplant was reportedly several hundred expanded graft clones. Surviving thymic progenitors and recipient T cells were the source of high TCRbeta diversity at day 60 in some patients. By one year post-transplant, T-cell counts and diversity largely arose from T cells that were newly produced.

The CDR3 totals 15 residues. The ends lost 4 bases at V and 0 bases at J; junction bases unmatched: 4. From germline, CDR1 is SGHTA and CDR2 FQGTGA. About this clonotype: No antigen is known for it.

The chain joins TRBV7-3 to TRBJ2-3; TRBD1 aligns across 7 bases. The TCR originated in a male patient younger than 18 who had a stem cell transplant for acute lymphoblastic leukemia, so the T cells may come from the graft donor. Sequences were derived from PBMCs, mostly from graft donor cells, sampled 360 days after TCRalphabeta/CD19-depleted stem cell transplant. CDR3 loop: CASSSTGASTDTQYF. The CDR3 DNA reads TGTGCCAGCAGCTCCACAGGGGCGAGCACAGATACGCAGTATTTT.